This T cell receptor beta chain came from a study of Tregs in tolerant kidney transplant recipients. Related graft donors supplied nonmyeloablative bone marrow transplants, and mixed chimerism was transient. Unstimulated Tregs (CD4+CD25+CD127-) and CD4+CD25- non-Tregs were sorted from PBMCs. Sequencing was performed with immunoSEQ multiplex PCR; in TCRdb, only in-frame clones are kept and a portion is missing. The repertoire holds about 50,000 clones, over 85% seen once, with less than 20% in the top ten. This CDR3 has 13 residues. CDR1 and CDR2 from the germline V gene are LGHNA and YNFKEQ. Trimming cost V 2 bases and J 4 bases, with 9 bases left between them.

The chain has TRBV4-2 and TRBJ2-7; D is undetermined. The material sequenced was CD8+ T cells from blood (PBMCs), taken 12 months after the transplant. The source of this sequence is a human patient who received a combined kidney and bone marrow transplant. Some T cells may be supplied by the graft donor. CDR3: CASSQMARYEQYF. In DNA, the CDR3 is TGTGCCAGCAGCCAAATGGCTAGATACGAGCAGTACTTC.